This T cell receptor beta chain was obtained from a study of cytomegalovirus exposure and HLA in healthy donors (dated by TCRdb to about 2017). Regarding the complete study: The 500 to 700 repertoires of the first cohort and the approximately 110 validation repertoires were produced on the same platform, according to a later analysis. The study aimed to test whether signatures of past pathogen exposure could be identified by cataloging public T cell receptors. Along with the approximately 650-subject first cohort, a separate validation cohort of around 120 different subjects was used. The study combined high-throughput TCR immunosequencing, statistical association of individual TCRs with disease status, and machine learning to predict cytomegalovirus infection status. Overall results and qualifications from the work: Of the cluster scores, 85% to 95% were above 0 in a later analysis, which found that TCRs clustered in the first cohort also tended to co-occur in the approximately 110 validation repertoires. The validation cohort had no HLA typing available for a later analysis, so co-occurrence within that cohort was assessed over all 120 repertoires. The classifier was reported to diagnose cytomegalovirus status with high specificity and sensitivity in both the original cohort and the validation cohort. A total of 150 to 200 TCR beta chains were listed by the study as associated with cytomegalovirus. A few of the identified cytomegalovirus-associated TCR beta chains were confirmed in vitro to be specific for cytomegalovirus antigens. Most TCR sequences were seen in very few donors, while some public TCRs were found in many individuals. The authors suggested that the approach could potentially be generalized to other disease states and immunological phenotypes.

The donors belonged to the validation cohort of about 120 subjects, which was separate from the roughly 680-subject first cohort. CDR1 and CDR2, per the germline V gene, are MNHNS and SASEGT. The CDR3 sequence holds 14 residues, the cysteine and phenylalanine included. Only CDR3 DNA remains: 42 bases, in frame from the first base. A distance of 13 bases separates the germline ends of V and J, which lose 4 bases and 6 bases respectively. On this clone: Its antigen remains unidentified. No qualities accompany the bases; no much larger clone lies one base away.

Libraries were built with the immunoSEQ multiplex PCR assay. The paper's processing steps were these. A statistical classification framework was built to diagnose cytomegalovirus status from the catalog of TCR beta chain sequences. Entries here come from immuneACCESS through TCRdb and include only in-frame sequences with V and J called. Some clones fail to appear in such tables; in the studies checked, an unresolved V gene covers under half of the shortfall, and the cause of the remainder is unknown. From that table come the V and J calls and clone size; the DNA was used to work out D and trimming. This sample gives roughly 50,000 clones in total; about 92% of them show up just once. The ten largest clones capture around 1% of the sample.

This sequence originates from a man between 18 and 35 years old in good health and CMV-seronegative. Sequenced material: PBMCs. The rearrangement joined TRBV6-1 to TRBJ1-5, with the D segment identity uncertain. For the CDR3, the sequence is CASSGPFLGQPQHF. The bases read TGTGCCAGCAGTGGTCCCTTCCTCGGTCAGCCCCAGCATTTT.